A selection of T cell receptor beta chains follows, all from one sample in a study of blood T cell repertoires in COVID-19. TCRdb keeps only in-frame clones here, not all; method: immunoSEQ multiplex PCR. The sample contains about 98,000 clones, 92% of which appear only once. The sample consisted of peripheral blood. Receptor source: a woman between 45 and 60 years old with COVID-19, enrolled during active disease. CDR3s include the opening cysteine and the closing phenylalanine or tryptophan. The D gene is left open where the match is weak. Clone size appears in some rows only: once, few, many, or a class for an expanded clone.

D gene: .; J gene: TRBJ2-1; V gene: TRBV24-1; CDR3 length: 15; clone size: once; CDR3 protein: CATSDSFGGRGEQFF; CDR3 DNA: TGTGCCACCAGTGATTCGTTCGGGGGGCGGGGTGAGCAGTTCTTC
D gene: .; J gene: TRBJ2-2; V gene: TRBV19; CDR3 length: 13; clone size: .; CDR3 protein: CASSSPGSGELFF; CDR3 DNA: TGTGCCAGTAGTAGCCCGGGGTCCGGGGAGCTGTTTTTT
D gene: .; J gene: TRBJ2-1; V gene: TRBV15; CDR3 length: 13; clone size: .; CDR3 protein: CATSRDQNNEQFF; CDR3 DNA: TGTGCCACCAGCAGAGATCAGAACAATGAGCAGTTCTTC
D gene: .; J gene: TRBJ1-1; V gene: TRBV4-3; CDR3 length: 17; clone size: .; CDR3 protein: CASSQEPGGGASTEAFF; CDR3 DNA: TGCGCCAGCAGCCAAGAACCCGGTGGGGGGGCTAGCACTGAAGCTTTCTTT
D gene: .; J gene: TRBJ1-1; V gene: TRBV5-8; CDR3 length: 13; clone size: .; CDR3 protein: CASSFQLGTEAFF; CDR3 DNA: TGTGCCAGCAGCTTCCAACTAGGGACTGAAGCTTTCTTT
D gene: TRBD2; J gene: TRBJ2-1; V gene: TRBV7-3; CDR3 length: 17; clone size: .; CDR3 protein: CASSPYSGGAPYNEQFF; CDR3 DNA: TGTGCCAGCAGCCCTTATAGCGGGGGGGCCCCCTACAATGAGCAGTTCTTC
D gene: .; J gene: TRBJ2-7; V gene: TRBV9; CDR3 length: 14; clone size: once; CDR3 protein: CASSRQVGPYEQYF; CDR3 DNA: TGTGCCAGCAGCCGACAGGTAGGGCCCTACGAGCAGTACTTC
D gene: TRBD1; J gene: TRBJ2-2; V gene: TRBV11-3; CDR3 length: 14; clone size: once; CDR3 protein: CASQGTGGAGELFF; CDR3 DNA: TGTGCCAGCCAAGGGACAGGGGGTGCCGGGGAGCTGTTTTTT
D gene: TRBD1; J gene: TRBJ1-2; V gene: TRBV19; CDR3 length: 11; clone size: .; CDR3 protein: CASRTGAGYTF; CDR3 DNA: TGTGCCAGTAGGACAGGGGCTGGCTACACCTTC
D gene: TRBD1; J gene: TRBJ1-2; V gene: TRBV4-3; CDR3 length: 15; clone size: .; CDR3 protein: CASSDGTGGADGYTF; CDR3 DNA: TGCGCCAGCTCCGACGGGACAGGGGGCGCGGATGGCTACACCTTC
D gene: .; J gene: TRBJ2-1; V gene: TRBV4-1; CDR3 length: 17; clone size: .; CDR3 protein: CASSQDKAGPPLTGQFF; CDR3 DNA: TGCGCCAGCAGCCAAGATAAGGCGGGACCCCCGCTCACGGGGCAGTTCTTC
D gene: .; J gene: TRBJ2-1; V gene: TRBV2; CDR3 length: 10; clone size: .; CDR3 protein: CASSQNEQFF; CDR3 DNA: TGTGCCAGCAGTCAGAATGAGCAGTTCTTC
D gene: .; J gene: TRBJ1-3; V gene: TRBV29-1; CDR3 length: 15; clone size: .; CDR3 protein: CSVSPGGFSGNTIYF; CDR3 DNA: TGCAGCGTCAGTCCCGGAGGGTTCTCTGGAAACACCATATATTTT
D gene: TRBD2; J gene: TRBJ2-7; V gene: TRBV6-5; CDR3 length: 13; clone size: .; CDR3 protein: CASSYVAGYEQYF; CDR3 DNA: TGTGCCAGCAGTTACGTAGCGGGTTACGAGCAGTACTTC
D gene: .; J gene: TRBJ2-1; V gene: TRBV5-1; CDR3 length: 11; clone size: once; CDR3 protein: CASSPGNEQFF; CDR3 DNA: TGCGCCAGCAGCCCGGGAAATGAGCAGTTCTTC
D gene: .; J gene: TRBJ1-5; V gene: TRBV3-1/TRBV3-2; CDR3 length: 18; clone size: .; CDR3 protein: CASSLEANDDGGNQPQHF; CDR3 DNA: TGTGCCAGCAGCCTCGAAGCTAACGACGACGGGGGCAATCAGCCCCAGCATTTT
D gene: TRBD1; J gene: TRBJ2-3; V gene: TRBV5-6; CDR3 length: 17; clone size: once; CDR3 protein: CASSSEQGAVGTDTQYF; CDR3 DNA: TGTGCCAGCAGCTCCGAACAGGGGGCCGTTGGCACAGATACGCAGTATTTT
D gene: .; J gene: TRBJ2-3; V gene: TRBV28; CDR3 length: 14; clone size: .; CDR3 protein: CASSLSQAPDTQYF; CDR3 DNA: TGTGCCAGCAGTTTATCGCAAGCCCCAGATACGCAGTATTTT
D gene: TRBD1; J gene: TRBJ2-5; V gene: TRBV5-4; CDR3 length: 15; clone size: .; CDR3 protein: CASSSRQGVQETQYF; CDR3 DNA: TGTGCCAGCAGCTCCAGACAGGGCGTCCAAGAGACCCAGTACTTC
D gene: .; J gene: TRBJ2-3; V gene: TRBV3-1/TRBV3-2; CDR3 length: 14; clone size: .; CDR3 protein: CASSPDTGTDTQYF; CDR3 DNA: TGTGCCAGCAGCCCTGACACTGGCACAGATACGCAGTATTTT
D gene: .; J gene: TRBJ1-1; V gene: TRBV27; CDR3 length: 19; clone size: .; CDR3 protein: CASSSFRPSGGSFTVEAFF; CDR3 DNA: TGTGCCAGCAGTTCATTTCGCCCTTCGGGGGGGTCGTTTACTGTCGAAGCTTTCTTT
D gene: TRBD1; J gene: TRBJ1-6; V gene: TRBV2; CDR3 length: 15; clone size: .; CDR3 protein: CASSRRTGYNSPLHF; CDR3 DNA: TGTGCCAGCAGTAGAAGGACAGGGTATAATTCACCCCTCCACTTT
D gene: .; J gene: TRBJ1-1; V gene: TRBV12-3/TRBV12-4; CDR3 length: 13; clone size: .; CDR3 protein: CASSLEGRTEAFF; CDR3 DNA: TGTGCCAGCAGTTTAGAGGGGAGGACTGAAGCTTTCTTT
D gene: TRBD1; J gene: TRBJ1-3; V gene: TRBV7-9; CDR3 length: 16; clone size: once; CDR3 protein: CASSYSSGQVLNTIYF; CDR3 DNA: TGTGCCAGCAGCTATTCTTCGGGACAGGTTCTAAACACCATATATTTT
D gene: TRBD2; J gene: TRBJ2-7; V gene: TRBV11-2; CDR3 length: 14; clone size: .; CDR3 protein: CASSPEAGAREQYF; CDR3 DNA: TGTGCCAGCAGCCCTGAAGCGGGGGCGAGGGAGCAGTACTTC
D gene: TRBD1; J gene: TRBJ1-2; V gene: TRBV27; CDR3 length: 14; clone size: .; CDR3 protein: CASSSGGDIYGYTF; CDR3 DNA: TGTGCCAGCAGTTCAGGGGGCGATATCTATGGCTACACCTTC
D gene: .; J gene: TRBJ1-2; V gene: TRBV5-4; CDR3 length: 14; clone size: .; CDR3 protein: CASSQGQSNYGYTF; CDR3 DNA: TGTGCCAGCAGTCAAGGACAGTCCAACTATGGCTACACCTTC
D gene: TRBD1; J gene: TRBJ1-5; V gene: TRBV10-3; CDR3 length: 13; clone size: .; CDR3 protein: CAISGQGDQPQHF; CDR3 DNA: TGTGCCATCAGTGGACAGGGTGATCAGCCCCAGCATTTT
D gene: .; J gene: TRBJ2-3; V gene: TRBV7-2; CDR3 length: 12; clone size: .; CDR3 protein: CASSQFTDTQYF; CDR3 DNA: TGTGCCAGCAGCCAATTCACAGATACGCAGTATTTT
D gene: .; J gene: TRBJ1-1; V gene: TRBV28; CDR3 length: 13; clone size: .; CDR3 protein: CASSWTENTEAFF; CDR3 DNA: TGTGCCAGCAGTTGGACAGAGAACACTGAAGCTTTCTTT
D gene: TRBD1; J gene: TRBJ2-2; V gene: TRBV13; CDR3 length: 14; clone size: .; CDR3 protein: CASRRTGTTGELFF; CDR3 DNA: TGTGCCAGCAGGAGGACAGGTACGACCGGGGAGCTGTTTTTT
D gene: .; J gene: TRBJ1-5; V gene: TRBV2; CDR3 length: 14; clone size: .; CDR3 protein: CASSEGGGRQPQHF; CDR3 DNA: TGTGCCAGCAGTGAGGGGGGGGGCAGACAGCCCCAGCATTTT
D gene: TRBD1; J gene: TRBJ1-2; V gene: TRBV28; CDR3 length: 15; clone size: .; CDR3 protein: CASSFGGTGDYGYTF; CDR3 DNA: TGTGCCAGCAGTTTTGGGGGGACAGGGGACTATGGCTACACCTTC
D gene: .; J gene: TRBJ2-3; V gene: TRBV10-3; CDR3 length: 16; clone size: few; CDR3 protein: CAISEKRGLGTDTQYF; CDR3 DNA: TGTGCCATCAGTGAAAAAAGAGGGTTGGGGACAGATACGCAGTATTTT
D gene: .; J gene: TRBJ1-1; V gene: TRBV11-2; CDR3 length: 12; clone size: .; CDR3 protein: CASSLGGLEAFF; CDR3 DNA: TGTGCCAGCAGCTTAGGCGGCCTTGAAGCTTTCTTT